This note documents a single T cell receptor beta chain sequence. Germline V gene lookup returns CDR1 KGHSH and CDR2 LQKENI. This CDR3 spans 16 amino acids. With V trimmed by 1 base and J by 5 bases, 8 bases remained unmatched. This record comes from a study of blood T cell repertoires in COVID-19. The overall study: T cells, B-cell-depleted T cells, or PBMCs provided the cDNA or gDNA that served as material.

Profiled with immunoSEQ multiplex PCR; TCRdb holds only in-frame clones, not every one. The sample holds about 110,000 clones, 76% seen once. This receptor was obtained from a woman older than 75 with acute or convalescent COVID-19. The sequenced material came from peripheral blood. The V gene is TRBV18, the J gene TRBJ2-1, with 7 nucleotides matching TRBD2. The CDR3 protein is CASSPQVSSGHNEQFF. The CDR3 DNA reads TGTGCCAGCTCACCACAAGTGTCTAGCGGACACAATGAGCAGTTCTTC.